The next 5 T cell receptor beta chains were all read from a single sample in a study of CD8 T cells in ankylosing spondylitis. The study's findings and limits: Characteristic of ankylosing spondylitis blood, it appeared, was a TCR beta motif comprising several highly homologous variants.

One entry per CDR3 protein, called by TCRdb with MiXCR from the 5' RACE reads. The data hold fewer than 450,000 distinct CDR3 sequences, with 17% observed a single time. The antigens of these receptors remain unknown. The sequenced material came from blood, either unsorted or a sorted T cell fraction (not recorded which). The receptors come from a male donor with ankylosing spondylitis.

V gene TRBV4-2 combines with J gene TRBJ1-1, with D hard to call. The germline V gene encodes CDR1 LGHNA and CDR2 YNFKEQ. The length of the CDR3 is 16 residues. The ends were cut back, 0 bases at V and 10 bases at J, with 21 bases in the middle. Here the CDR3 reads CASSQESVTGPRGAFF. Written as DNA, the CDR3 is TGTGCCAGCAGCCAAGAGTCCGTGACGGGTCCTCGGGGAGCTTTCTTT.

The CDR3 coding sequence is TGTGCCAGCAGCTTGGGGGGGCCTACCGAGCAGTACTTC. This encodes CASSLGGPTEQYF. The rearrangement links TRBV7-9 to TRBJ2-7, with a weak D call TRBD2 (7 bases). CDR1 is SEHNR, CDR2 FQNEAQ, per germline (reference sequence). V was shortened by 3 bases and J by 6 bases, with 12 bases between the two germline ends. The CDR3 contains 13 residues.

V gene TRBV3-1 combines with J gene TRBJ2-7, with 7 bases matching TRBD2. The CDR3 runs 15 residues. V shed 2 bases, J shed 2 bases, and the junction held 6 bases outside the gene matches. CDR1 and CDR2 (germline): LGHDT, YNNKEL (reference sequence). The CDR3 sequence is CASSQLTSITYEQYF. The CDR3 DNA sequence: TGTGCCAGCAGCCAATTGACTAGCATAACCTACGAGCAGTACTTC.

The chain carries TRBV30 and TRBJ1-2; 10 bases line up with TRBD1. The J segment lost 3 bases and the V segment lost 6 bases, leaving 10 bases of the junction unmatched. The CDR3 loop spans 15 amino acids. Germline V lookup: CDR1 GTSNPN, CDR2 SVGIG (reference sequence). The CDR3 nucleotides are TGTGCCTGCCGGACAGGGGGGGGCAAGGACTATGGCTACACCTTC. Translation gives CACRTGGGKDYGYTF.

This clonotype has only a few counts. The rearrangement links TRBV7-2 to TRBJ1-1; D is perhaps TRBD1 (6 bases). Germline assignment: CDR1 SGHTA and CDR2 FQGNSA. The V and J ends lost 7 bases and 3 bases respectively, with 18 bases between them. The CDR3 has 15 amino acids. The CDR3 nucleotides are TGTGCCAGCACGTCAGGGGTCGGCTTTTACACTGAAGCTTTCTTT. Its translation is CASTSGVGFYTEAFF.